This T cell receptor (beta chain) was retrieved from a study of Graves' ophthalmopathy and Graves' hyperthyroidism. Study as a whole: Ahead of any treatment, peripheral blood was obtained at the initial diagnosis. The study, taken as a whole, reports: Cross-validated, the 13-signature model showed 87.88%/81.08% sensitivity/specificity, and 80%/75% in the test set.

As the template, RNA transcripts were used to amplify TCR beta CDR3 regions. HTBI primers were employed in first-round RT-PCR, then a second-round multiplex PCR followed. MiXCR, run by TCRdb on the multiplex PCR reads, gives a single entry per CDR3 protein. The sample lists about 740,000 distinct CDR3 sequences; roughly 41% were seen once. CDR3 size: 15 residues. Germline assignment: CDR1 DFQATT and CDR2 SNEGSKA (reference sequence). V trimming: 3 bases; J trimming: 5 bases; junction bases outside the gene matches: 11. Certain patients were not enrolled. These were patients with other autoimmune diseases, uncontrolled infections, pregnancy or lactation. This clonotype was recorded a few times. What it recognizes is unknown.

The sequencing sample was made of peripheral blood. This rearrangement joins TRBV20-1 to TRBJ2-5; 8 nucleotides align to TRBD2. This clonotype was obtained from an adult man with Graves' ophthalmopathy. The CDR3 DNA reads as TGCAGTGCTAGTCACGGGAGGGCCTATGCGGAGACCCAGTACTTC. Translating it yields CSASHGRAYAETQYF.